This T cell receptor (beta chain) is drawn from a study of cytomegalovirus exposure and HLA in healthy donors. It was with 60 Vbeta and 13 Jbeta primers that the PCR ran. TCRdb's copy holds only in-frame clones and misses some; the assay was immunoSEQ multiplex PCR. Here the sample spans over 150,000 clones, about three quarters being singletons. Germline CDR1 reads MNHEY; CDR2 reads SMNVEV (reference sequence). CDR3 size: 16 residues. Trimming stripped 7 bases from V and 4 bases from J, with 23 bases between. The study's findings and limits: Most TCR sequences were rare, but some public TCRs occurred in many donors.

As to this clone: Its cognate antigen is unknown.

The receptor comes from a woman aged 60-75 years in good health and CMV-seropositive. The chain combines TRBV27 with TRBJ2-7; weak D call: TRBD2 (8 bases). Sequenced sample: PBMCs. CDR3 residues: CASTSRGGQRRYEQYF. CDR3 sequence (DNA): TGTGCCAGCACTTCACGGGGGGGACAGCGCCGTTACGAGCAGTACTTC.